These 14 T cell receptor beta chains originate from one sample sequenced in a study of T cells in Graves' hyperthyroidism and ophthalmopathy. The source material, RNA transcripts, was used to amplify TCR beta CDR3 regions. Researchers ran a first-round RT-PCR on the TCR CDR3 using the HTBI primer set. Using its own MiXCR run on the multiplex PCR reads, TCRdb lists one record per CDR3 protein. The sample consists of hundreds of thousands of distinct CDR3 sequences, more than 15% of them appearing once. Sample: blood. The receptors here all came from a woman aged 40 to 55 with Graves' ophthalmopathy.

Ten or more counts support this clonotype. The chain employs TRBV28 and TRBJ2-5, with TRBD2 identical over 11 bases. The length of the CDR3 is 17 residues. The germline CDR1 and CDR2 sequences are MDHEN and SYDVKM. The V segment lost 6 bases and the J segment 4 bases; nucleotides outside the gene matches: 13. The CDR3 DNA is TGTGCCAGCAGATCTAGCGGGAGGAGGGAGAGAGGAGAGACCCAGTACTTC. It is translated as CASRSSGRRERGETQYF.

This clonotype was counted many times. This chain joins TRBV3-1 and TRBJ2-7; tentatively, D is TRBD2 (6 bases). Between the trimmed V and J ends, which lost 4 bases and 3 bases, there was a span of 10 bases. The germline V gene has CDR1 LGHDT and CDR2 YNNKEL (reference sequence). The CDR3 length is 13 residues. CDR3 amino acids: CASSRRLGYEQYF. The DNA for the CDR3 is TGTGCCAGCAGCCGCAGACTAGGCTACGAGCAGTACTTC.

This clonotype came up many times. The CDR3 reads CASSPRTYNEQFF. CDR3 in DNA: TGTGCCAGCAGCCCCCGTACCTACAATGAGCAGTTCTTC. This chain joins TRBV11-1 and TRBJ2-1; D is uncertain. The CDR3 extends over 13 amino acids. Trimming stripped 5 bases from V and 2 bases from J, with 7 bases between. Germline loops: CDR1 SGHAT, CDR2 FQDESV (reference sequence).

The sample holds many counts of this clonotype. The gene calls are TRBV27 and TRBJ1-5; D is ambiguous. CDR1 and CDR2 from the germline V gene are MNHEY and SMNVEV (reference sequence). The CDR3 totals 13 residues. Trimming cost V 3 bases and J 4 bases, with 7 bases left between them. The CDR3 is CASSFQANQPQHF. The CDR3 DNA reads TGTGCCAGCAGTTTTCAGGCGAATCAGCCCCAGCATTTT.

The sample holds many counts of this clonotype. The gene calls are TRBV2 and TRBJ2-3; TRBD2 agrees at 12 bases. Germline V gene sequence: CDR1 SNHLY, CDR2 FYNNEI. CDR3 length equals 16 residues. V lost 6 bases to trimming and J lost 3 bases; unmatched junction nucleotides: 7. The CDR3 DNA sequence: TGTGCCAGCAGGAGACTAGCGGGAGTTCGGACAGATACGCAGTATTTT. This sequence encodes CASRRLAGVRTDTQYF.

This clonotype appeared many times. The chain couples TRBV11-1 to TRBJ2-7; no firm D call. CDR1 is SGHAT, CDR2 FQDESV, per germline (reference sequence). The V and J ends lost 2 bases and 3 bases respectively, with 14 bases between them. CDR3 size: 15 residues. Here the CDR3 reads CASSLNAAVGYEQYF. CDR3 sequence (DNA): TGTGCCAGCAGCTTAAATGCCGCGGTCGGCTACGAGCAGTACTTC.

This chain links TRBV29-1 with TRBJ1-4; possibly TRBD1 for D (5 bases). In germline, CDR1 is SQVTM, CDR2 ANQGSEA. This CDR3 has 16 residues. The V end was cut by 6 bases, the J end by 0 bases, with 17 bases between. CDR3 sequence reads: CSVAGTQASTNEKLFF. The CDR3 region has the DNA TGCAGCGTCGCCGGGACCCAGGCCTCAACTAATGAAAAACTGTTTTTT.

This clonotype was seen only a few times. The J gene is TRBJ1-4, the V gene TRBV20-1, with unresolved D. The germline gives CDR1 DFQATT, CDR2 SNEGSKA (reference sequence). This CDR3 has 15 residues. Trimming removed 6 bases from V and 2 bases from J, with 16 bases in between. The CDR3 coding sequence is TGCAGTGCCCCCCCACCCGGAACGACTAATGAAAAACTGTTTTTT. This codes for CSAPPPGTTNEKLFF.

The rearrangement joins TRBV11-2 to TRBJ2-3, with 7 bases aligning to TRBD2. CDR1 SGHAT and CDR2 FQNNGV come from the germline V gene. The CDR3 spans 18 residues. The J segment lost 3 bases and the V segment lost 4 bases, leaving 16 bases of the junction unmatched. The CDR3 loop is CASSSTSRMGLGTDTQYF. The CDR3, as DNA: TGTGCCAGCAGCTCGACTAGCAGGATGGGTCTAGGAACAGATACGCAGTATTTT.

This clonotype has a count of ten or more. The chain combines TRBV18 with TRBJ1-2; D is ambiguous. From germline, CDR1 is KGHSH and CDR2 LQKENI. V was clipped by 3 bases and J by 8 bases, with 10 bases between them. The CDR3 covers 12 residues. Written as DNA, the CDR3 is TGTGCCAGCTCACCTTACCGGGAAGGCTACACCTTC. Translated, it gives CASSPYREGYTF.

This clonotype has only a few counts. One base away lies a much larger clone, so this may be a sequencing read error. CDR3 residues: CASSPIAGVPYERYF. The DNA for the CDR3 is TGTGCCAGCAGCCCTATAGCGGGAGTACCCTACGAGCGGTACTTC. This chain joins TRBV3-1 and TRBJ2-7; 9 bases match TRBD2. This CDR3 comprises 15 residues. Germline V gene data show CDR1 as LGHDT and CDR2 as YNNKEL (reference sequence).

The chain is built from TRBV4-1 and TRBJ2-7; D remains unclear. The germline V and J ends were trimmed by 0 bases and 3 bases, with 6 bases remaining between them. This CDR3 contains 13 residues. CDR1 and CDR2 from the germline V gene are MGHRA and YSYEKL. The CDR3 loop reads CASSQEGNYEQYF. CDR3 DNA sequence: TGCGCCAGCAGCCAAGAAGGCAACTACGAGCAGTACTTC.

The rearrangement joins TRBV3-1 to TRBJ2-7; 8 nucleotides match TRBD2. V shed 0 bases and J 5 bases; nucleotides not matched to a gene: 9. CDR1 LGHDT and CDR2 YNNKEL come from the germline V gene (reference sequence). CDR3 length: 16 amino acids. CDR3 protein: CASSQDFGTRSDEQYF. CDR3 nucleotides: TGTGCCAGCAGCCAAGATTTTGGGACTAGGAGCGACGAGCAGTACTTC.

CDR3 nucleotides: TGCAGTGCGTGGACTAGCGGGAGGTCCACAGATACGCAGTATTTT. Protein: CSAWTSGRSTDTQYF. The chain carries TRBV20-1 and TRBJ2-3; 14 bases agree with TRBD2. The CDR3 totals 15 residues. CDR1 is DFQATT and CDR2 is SNEGSKA in the germline V gene (reference sequence). The J segment lost 2 bases and the V segment lost 6 bases, leaving 4 bases of the junction unmatched.